This T cell receptor beta chain was identified during a study of T cell repertoires in cytomegalovirus infection. TCRdb reanalysed the reads using MiXCR and keeps one entry per CDR3 protein. The sample shows about 480,000 distinct CDR3 sequences, 30% to 40% of them seen only once. This clonotype was found many times. The antigen is unknown. The germline V gene has CDR1 SGHTA and CDR2 FQGNSA. CDR3 length equals 19 residues. The ends were cut back, 2 bases at V and 1 base at J, with 18 bases in the middle. The material sequenced was cultured PBMCs, taken from culture after CMV antigen stimulation. V usage is TRBV7-2 and J usage is TRBJ2-6; TRBD2 might be the D (5 bases). This receptor was obtained from a human donor in good health (CMV status not recorded). Some clones in this sample may be carry-over from other donors' samples. Here the CDR3 reads CASSLRGRSHESGANVLTF. DNA for the CDR3: TGTGCCAGCAGCTTAAGAGGGAGATCTCATGAATCTGGGGCCAACGTCCTGACTTTC.